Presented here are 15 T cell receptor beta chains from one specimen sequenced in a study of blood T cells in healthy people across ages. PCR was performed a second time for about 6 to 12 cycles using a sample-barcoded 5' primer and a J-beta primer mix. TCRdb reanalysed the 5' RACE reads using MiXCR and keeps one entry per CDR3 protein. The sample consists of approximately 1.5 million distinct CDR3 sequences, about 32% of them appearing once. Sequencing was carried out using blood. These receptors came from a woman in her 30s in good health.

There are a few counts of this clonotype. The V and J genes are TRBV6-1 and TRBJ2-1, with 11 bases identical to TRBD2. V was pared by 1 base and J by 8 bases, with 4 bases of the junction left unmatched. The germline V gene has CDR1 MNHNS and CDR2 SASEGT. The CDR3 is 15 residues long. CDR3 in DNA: TGTGCCAGCAGTGAAGTACTAGCGGGGGTGGATGAGCAGTTCTTC. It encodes CASSEVLAGVDEQFF.

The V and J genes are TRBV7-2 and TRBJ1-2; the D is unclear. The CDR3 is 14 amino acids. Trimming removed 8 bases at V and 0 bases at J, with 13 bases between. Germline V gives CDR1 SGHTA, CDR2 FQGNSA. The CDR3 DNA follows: TGTGCCAGCCGCTCTGGAGGTTCTAACTATGGCTACACCTTC. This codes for CASRSGGSNYGYTF.

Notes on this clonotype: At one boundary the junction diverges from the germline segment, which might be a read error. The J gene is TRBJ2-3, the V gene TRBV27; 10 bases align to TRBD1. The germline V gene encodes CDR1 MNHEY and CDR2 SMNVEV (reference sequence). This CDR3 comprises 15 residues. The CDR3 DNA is TGTGCCGGCAGTTCCAGGACAGGGGGTAGAGATACGCAGTATTTT. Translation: CAGSSRTGGRDTQYF.

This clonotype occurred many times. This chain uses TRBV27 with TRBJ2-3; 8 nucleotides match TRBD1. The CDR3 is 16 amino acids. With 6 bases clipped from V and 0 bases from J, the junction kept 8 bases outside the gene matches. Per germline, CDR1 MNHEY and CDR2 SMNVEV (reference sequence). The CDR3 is CASRRTGGMSTDTQYF. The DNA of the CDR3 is TGTGCCAGCAGGCGAACAGGGGGAATGAGCACAGATACGCAGTATTTT.

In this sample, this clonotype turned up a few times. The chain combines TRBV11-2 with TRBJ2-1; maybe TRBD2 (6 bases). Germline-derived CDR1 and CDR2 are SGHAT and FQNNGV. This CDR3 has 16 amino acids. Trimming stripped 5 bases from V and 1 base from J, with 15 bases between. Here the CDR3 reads CASSPMPGRSYNEQFF. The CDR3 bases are TGTGCCAGCAGCCCCATGCCAGGGAGGTCCTACAATGAGCAGTTCTTC.

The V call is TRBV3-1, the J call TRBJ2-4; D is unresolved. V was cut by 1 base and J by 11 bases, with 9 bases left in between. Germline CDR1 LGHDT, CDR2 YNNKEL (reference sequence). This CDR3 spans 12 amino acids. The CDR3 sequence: CASSQVRGLQYF. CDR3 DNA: TGTGCCAGCAGCCAAGTTCGTGGGCTTCAGTACTTC.

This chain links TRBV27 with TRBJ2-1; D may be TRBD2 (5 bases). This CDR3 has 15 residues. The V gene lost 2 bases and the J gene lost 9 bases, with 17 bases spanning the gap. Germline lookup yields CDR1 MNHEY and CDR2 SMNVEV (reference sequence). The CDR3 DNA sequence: TGTGCCAGCAGTTTACTGCGGGCAAAGAAGGGTGAGCAGTTCTTC. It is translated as CASSLLRAKKGEQFF.

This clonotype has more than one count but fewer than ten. The CDR3 DNA follows: TGTGCCACTACCTTCACAGGATTGTTCACAGATACGCAGTATTTT. Its translation is CATTFTGLFTDTQYF. This chain links TRBV6-1 with TRBJ2-3; the D gene is possibly TRBD1 (5 bases). The germline gives CDR1 MNHNS, CDR2 SASEGT. The CDR3 has 15 amino acids. V was cut by 10 bases and J by 2 bases, with 19 bases left in between.

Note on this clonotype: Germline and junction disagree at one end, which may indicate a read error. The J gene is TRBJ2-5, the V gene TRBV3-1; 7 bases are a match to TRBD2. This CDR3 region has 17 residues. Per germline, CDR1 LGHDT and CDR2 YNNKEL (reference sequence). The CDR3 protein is CASSSNQAGVNQGTQYF. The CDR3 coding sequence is TGTGCTAGCAGCTCAAACCAGGCGGGGGTTAACCAAGGGACCCAGTACTTC.

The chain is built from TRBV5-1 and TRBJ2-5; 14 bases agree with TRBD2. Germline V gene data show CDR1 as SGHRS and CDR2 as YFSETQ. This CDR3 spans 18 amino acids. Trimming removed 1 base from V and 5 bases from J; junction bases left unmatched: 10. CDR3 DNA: TGCGCCAGCAGCTTGTCGCCGGGACTAGCGGGAGCTGTCGAGACCCAGTACTTC. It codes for CASSLSPGLAGAVETQYF.

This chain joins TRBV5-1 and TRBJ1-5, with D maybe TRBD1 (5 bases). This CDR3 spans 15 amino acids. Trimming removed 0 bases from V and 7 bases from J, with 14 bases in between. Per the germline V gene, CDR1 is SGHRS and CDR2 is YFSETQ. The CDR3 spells CASSLGSGTGQPQHF. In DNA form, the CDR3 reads TGCGCCAGCAGCTTGGGGTCAGGGACGGGCCAGCCCCAGCATTTT.

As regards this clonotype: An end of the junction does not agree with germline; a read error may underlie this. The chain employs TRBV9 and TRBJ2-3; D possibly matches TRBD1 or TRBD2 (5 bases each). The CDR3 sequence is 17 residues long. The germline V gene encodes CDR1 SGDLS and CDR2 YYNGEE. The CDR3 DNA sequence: TGTGCCAGCAGCGTAGCGGGTTCTGGCCGGGGCGCAGATGCGCAGTATTTT. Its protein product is CASSVAGSGRGADAQYF.

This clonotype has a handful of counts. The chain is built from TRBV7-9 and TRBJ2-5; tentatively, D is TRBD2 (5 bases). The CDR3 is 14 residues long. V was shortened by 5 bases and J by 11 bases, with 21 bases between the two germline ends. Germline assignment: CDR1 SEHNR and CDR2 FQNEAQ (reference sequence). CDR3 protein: CASSRLGRAGEQYF. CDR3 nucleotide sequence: TGTGCCAGCAGCCGACTCGGAAGGGCCGGGGAGCAGTACTTC.

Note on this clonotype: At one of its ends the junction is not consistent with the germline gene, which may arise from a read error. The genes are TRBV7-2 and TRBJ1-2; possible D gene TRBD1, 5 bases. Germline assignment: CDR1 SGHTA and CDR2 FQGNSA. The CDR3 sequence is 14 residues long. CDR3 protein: CASSGRGESYGHTF. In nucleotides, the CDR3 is TGTGCCAGCAGCGGAAGAGGGGAGAGCTATGGCCACACCTTC. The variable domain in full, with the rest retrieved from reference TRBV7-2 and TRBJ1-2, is GAGVSQSPSNKVTEKGKDVELRCDPISGHTALYWYRQSLGQGLEFLIYFQGNSAPDKSGLPSDRFSAERTGGSVSTLTIQRTQQEDSAVYLCASSGRGESYGHTFGSGTRLTVV.

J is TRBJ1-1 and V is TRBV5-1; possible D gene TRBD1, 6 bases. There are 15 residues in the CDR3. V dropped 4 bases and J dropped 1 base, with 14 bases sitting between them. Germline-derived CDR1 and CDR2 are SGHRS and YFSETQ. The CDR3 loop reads CASSPWGPPNTEAFF. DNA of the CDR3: TGCGCCAGCAGCCCCTGGGGGCCTCCGAACACTGAAGCTTTCTTT.